Given below is one T cell receptor beta chain in context. What it binds is not known. This record comes from a study of T cells in Graves' hyperthyroidism and ophthalmopathy. In germline, CDR1 is MNHEY, CDR2 SVGEGT. The CDR3 runs to 15 residues. Trimming cost V 6 bases and J 3 bases, with 16 bases left between them. The study's findings and limits: Among thyroid clonotypes expanded above 0.001, most also appeared in blood.

Amplification of TCR beta CDR3 regions was performed using RNA transcripts as template. TCR CDR3 regions were first amplified by RT-PCR with HTBI primers. TCRdb fed the multiplex PCR reads into MiXCR, producing one record per CDR3 protein. Here the sample spans some 460,000 distinct CDR3 sequences, 15% to 17% being singletons. The chain uses TRBV6-2 or TRBV6-3 and TRBJ2-3; D is unresolved. Sequenced material: blood. This clonotype was obtained from a woman aged 18-29 years with Graves' hyperthyroidism. The DNA of the CDR3 is TGTGCCAGCAGCCCGACACTTCAGGTGACAGATACGCAGTATTTT. It is translated as CASSPTLQVTDTQYF.